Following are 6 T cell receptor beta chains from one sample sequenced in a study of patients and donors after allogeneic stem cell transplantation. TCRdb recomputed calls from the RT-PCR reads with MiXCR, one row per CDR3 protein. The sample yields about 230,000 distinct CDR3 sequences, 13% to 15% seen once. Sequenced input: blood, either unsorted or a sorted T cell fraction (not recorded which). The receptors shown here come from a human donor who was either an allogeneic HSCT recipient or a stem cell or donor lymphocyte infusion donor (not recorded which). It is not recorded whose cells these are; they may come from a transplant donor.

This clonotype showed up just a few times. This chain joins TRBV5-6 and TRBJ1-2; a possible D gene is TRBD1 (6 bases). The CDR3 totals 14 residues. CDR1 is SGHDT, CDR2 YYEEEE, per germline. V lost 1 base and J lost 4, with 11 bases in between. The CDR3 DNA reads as TGTGCCAGCAGCTTGCCTGGGGGCGGCTATGGCTACACCTTC. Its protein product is CASSLPGGGYGYTF.

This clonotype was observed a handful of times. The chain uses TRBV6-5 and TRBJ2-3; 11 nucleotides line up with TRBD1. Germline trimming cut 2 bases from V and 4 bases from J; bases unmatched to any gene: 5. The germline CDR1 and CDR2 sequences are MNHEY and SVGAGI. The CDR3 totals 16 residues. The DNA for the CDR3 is TGTGCCAGCAGTTACCCGGGACAGGGGGGCCCAGATACGCAGTATTTT. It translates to CASSYPGQGGPDTQYF.

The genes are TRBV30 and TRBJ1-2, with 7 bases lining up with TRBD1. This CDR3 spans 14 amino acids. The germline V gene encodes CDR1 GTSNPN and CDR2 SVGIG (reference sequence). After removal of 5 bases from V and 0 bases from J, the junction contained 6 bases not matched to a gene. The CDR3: CAWLRQGANYGYTF. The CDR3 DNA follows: TGTGCCTGGCTTCGACAGGGAGCTAACTATGGCTACACCTTC.

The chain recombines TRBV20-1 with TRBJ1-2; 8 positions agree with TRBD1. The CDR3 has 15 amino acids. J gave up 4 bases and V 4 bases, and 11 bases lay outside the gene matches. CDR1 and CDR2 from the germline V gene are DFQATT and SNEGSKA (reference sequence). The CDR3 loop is CSAIGDRSNLYGYTF. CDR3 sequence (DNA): TGCAGTGCTATCGGGGACAGGAGTAACCTCTATGGCTACACCTTC.

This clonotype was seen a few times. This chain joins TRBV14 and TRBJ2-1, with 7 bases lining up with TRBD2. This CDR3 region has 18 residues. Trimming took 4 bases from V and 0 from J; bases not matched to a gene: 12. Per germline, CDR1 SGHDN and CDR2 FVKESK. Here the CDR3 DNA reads TGTGCCAGCAGCCCACGGGGAAGCGGGATACTCTCCTACAATGAGCAGTTCTTC. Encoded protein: CASSPRGSGILSYNEQFF.

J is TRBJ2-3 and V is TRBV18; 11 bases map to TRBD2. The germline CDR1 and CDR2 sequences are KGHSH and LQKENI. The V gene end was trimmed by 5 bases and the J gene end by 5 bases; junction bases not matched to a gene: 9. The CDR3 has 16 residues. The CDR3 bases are TGTGCCAGCTCATCGGGACTAGCGGTTTTCATAGATACGCAGTATTTT. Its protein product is CASSSGLAVFIDTQYF.